The clone carrying this T cell receptor beta chain was seen just once. Germline CDR1 and CDR2: SNHLY and FYNNEI. V lost 10 bases, J lost 8 bases, and 8 bases stayed unmatched. The CDR3 has 12 residues. These data are taken from a study of blood T cell repertoires in COVID-19. In the source study's methods: Scientists estimated how many nucleated cells there were by amplifying reference gene primers. Profiled with immunoSEQ multiplex PCR; TCRdb holds only in-frame clones, not every one. The D gene and trimming were derived from the DNA, and the V and J assignments and clone size from that table. The sample holds 350,000 to 450,000 clones, 85% seen once.

This chain connects TRBV2 to TRBJ1-2, with TRBD1 matching 9 bases. The sample consisted of peripheral blood. The source of this sequence is a woman between 18 and 30 years old with acute or convalescent COVID-19. CDR3 nucleotide sequence: TGTGCCACCACGAGGGACAGGGAAGGCTACACCTTC. It specifies CATTRDREGYTF.